This T cell receptor beta chain appears in the sequencing data of a study of T cells expressing NK-cell markers. Overall study findings and caveats: The study did not resolve the HCMV specificity of expanded NKG2C+ T cell clones.

TCRdb re-called the 5' RACE reads, yielding one record per CDR3 amino acid sequence without DNA. Its table lists a few hundred thousand distinct CDR3 sequences. A note on this clonotype: Its antigen is currently unknown.

The receptor was isolated from a man between 18 and 29 years old in good health. Material: blood T cells: a sorted CD56 or NKG2C T cell subset, CD4+ or CD8+ T cells, or bulk PBMC T cells (not recorded which).

The CDR3 sequence: CSATPRDWYQETQYF. This chain connects TRBV20-1 to TRBJ2-5; TCRdb's D call of TRBD1 is untestable without DNA. The CDR3 has 15 amino acids. Germline V gene sequence: CDR1 DFQATT, CDR2 SNEGSKA (reference sequence).